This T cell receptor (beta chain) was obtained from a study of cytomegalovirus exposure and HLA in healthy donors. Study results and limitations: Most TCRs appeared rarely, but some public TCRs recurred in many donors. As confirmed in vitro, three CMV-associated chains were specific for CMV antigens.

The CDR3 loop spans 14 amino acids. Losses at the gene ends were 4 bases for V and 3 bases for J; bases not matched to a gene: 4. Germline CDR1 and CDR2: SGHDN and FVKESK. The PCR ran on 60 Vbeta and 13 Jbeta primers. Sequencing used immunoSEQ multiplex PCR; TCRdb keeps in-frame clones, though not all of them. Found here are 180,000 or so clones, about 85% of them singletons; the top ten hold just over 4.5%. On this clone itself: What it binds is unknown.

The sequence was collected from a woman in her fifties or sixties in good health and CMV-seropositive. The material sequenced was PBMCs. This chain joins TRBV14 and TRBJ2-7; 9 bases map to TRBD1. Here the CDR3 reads CASSLGTGRYEQYF. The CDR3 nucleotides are TGTGCCAGCAGCCTTGGGACAGGGCGCTACGAGCAGTACTTC.